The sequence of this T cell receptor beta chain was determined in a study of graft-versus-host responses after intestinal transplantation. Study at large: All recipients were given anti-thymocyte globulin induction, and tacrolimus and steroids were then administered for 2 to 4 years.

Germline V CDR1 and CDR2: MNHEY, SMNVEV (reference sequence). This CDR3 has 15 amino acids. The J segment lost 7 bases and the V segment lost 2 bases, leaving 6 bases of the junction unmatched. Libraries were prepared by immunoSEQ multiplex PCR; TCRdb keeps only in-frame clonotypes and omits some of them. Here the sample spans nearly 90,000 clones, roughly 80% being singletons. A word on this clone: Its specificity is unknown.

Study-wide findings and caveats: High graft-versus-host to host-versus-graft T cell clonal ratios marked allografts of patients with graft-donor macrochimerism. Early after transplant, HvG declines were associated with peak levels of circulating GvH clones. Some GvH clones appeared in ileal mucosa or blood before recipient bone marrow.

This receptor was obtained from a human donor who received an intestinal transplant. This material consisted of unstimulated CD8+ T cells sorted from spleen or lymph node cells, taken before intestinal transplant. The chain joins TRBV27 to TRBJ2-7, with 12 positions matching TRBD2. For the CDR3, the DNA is TGTGCCAGCAGTTTAGTCCTAGCGGGAGGGGTTGAGCAGTACTTC. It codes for CASSLVLAGGVEQYF.